The sample holds many counts of the clone carrying this T cell receptor (beta chain). The target antigen is unknown. Documented time point: sample taken at primary tumor resection. Untreated early-stage non-small cell lung cancer patients, 65 to 90 in total, were the donors. The study sequenced unsorted whole RNA from tumor, nontumor lung or frozen PBMC. MiXCR was run by TCRdb on the 5' RACE reads, yielding one entry per CDR3 protein. The table has around 18,000 distinct CDR3 sequences, roughly 6% seen once. With V trimmed by 0 bases and J by 4 bases, 4 bases remained unmatched. Looked up from germline, CDR1 is MRHNA and CDR2 is SNTAGT. The length of the CDR3 is 15 residues. The entry originates in a study of spatial heterogeneity in lung cancer. Findings and limits, study-wide: Beta chains had an estimated 13% coverage of tumor T cells, and alpha chains had around 6.9%. Tumors with more nonsynonymous mutations had more expanded intratumoral alpha and beta TCRs.

The chain joins TRBV6-4 to TRBJ2-3; 7 bases are a match to TRBD2. The receptor was derived from a female donor with early-stage non-small cell lung cancer. This specimen was lung tumor tissue, taken at surgery. CDR3 in DNA: TGTGCCAGCAGTGACTCGACGGGGGGACCAGATACGCAGTATTTT. Amino acids: CASSDSTGGPDTQYF.